The clone carrying this TCR beta chain was detected many times. With V trimmed by 2 bases and J by 1 base, 4 bases remained unmatched. Germline V gene lookup returns CDR1 SSHAT and CDR2 FNYEAQ (reference sequence). This CDR3 has 15 amino acids. This entry is derived from a study of T-cell memory formation after mild COVID-19. A single record per CDR3 protein comes from TCRdb applying MiXCR to the 5' RACE reads. The table has roughly 310,000 distinct CDR3 sequences, about a sixth seen once. Specimen: PBMCs or a T cell subset sorted from them (not recorded which). This chain links TRBV7-7 with TRBJ2-5; 7 bases match TRBD1. The receptor comes from a man in his late teens or twenties who had mild COVID-19 (a few samples of this study predate the infection). Cell type and time point are not known. DNA for the CDR3: TGTGCCAGCAGCTTAAATAGGGGGCCCCAAGAGACCCAGTACTTC. This codes for CASSLNRGPQETQYF.